This T cell receptor (beta chain) was obtained from a study of tumor-infiltrating lymphocytes in primary liver carcinoma. Study-wide findings and caveats: Overlap between tumor regions exceeded overlap of tumor with adjacent tissue or blood. Only about 8-25% of top clones appeared in all five tumor regions.

Researchers generated TCR beta cDNA from about 0.5 ug of total RNA, relying on a constant-region primer. ARM-PCR was slightly modified, and three nested multiplex PCR rounds with it gave rise to the TCR beta libraries. TRBV1-TRBV30 forward and Cbeta reverse primers drove the first two approximately 10-cycle rounds. Each CDR3 protein is one row after TCRdb ran MiXCR on the multiplex PCR reads. The data contain 99,000 or so distinct CDR3 sequences, 82% of them singletons. From roughly 20-30 mg of unsorted bulk tissue, DNA and RNA were co-extracted together. Five separate regions of each tumor underwent sampling. This CDR3 is 13 amino acids long. Germline lookup yields CDR1 WSHSY and CDR2 SAAADI. Details on this clonotype: The antigen is undetermined. A junction end diverges from the germline sequence, so it may reflect a read error.

V is TRBV10-2 and J is TRBJ2-5; D is perhaps TRBD2 (6 bases). This clonotype was obtained from a middle-aged man with primary liver carcinoma and hepatitis B virus infection. Sequenced material: liver tumor tissue from sampling region 3. The subset was: tumor region T3, left-lateral pole. Written as DNA, the CDR3 is TGCGCAAGCAGTGTAAGGAGGGTAGAGACCCAGTACTTC. Protein sequence: CASSVRRVETQYF.